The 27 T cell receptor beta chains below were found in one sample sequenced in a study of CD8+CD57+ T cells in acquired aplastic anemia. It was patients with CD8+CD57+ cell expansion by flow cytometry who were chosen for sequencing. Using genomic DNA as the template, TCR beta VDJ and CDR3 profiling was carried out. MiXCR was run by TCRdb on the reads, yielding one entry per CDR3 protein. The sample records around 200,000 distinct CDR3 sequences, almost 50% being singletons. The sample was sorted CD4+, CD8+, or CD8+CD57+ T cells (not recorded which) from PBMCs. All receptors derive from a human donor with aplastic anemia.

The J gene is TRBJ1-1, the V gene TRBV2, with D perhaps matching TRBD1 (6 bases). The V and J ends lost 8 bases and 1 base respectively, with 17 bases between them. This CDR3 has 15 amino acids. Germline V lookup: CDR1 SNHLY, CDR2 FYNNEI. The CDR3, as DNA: TGTGCCAGCTCGGGCAGGGGAGTATCGAACACTGAAGCTTTCTTT. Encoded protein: CASSGRGVSNTEAFF.

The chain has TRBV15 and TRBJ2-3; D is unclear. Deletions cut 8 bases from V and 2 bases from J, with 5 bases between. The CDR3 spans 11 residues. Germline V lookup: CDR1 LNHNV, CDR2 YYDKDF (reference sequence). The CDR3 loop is CATGDTDTQYF. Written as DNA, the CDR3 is TGTGCCACCGGGGACACAGATACGCAGTATTTT.

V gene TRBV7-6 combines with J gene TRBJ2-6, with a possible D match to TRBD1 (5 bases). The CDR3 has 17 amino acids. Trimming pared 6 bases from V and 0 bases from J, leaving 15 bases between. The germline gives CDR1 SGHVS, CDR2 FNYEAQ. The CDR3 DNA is TGTGCCAGCAGACACAACAAAGGGGACTCTGGGGCCAACGTCCTGACTTTC. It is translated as CASRHNKGDSGANVLTF.

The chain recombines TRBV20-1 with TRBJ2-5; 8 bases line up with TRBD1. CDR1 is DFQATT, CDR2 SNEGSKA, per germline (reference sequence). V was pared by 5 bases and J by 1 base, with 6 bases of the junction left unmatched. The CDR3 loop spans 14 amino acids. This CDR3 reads CSAVDRGAQETQYF. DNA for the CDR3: TGCAGTGCTGTCGACAGGGGAGCCCAAGAGACCCAGTACTTC.

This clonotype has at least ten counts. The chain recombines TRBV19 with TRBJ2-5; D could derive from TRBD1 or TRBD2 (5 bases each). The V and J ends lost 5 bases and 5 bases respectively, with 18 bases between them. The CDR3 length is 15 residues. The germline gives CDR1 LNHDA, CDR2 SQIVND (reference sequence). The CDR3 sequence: CASSSQSTGGETQYF. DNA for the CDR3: TGTGCCAGTAGTTCCCAAAGCACAGGCGGGGAGACCCAGTACTTC.

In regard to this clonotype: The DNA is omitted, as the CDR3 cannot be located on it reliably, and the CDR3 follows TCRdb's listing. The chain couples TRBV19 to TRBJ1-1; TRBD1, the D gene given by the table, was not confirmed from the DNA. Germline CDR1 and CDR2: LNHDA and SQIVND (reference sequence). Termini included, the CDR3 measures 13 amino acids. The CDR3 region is CASSVLRAGEAFF.

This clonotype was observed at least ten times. The CDR3 loop is CASSRTTHMGQGESYEQYF. The CDR3 nucleotides read TGTGCCAGCAGCCGAACTACTCATATGGGACAAGGGGAATCCTACGAGCAGTACTTC. J is TRBJ2-7 and V is TRBV11-1; possibly TRBD1 for D (6 bases). Per the germline V gene, CDR1 is SGHAT and CDR2 is FQDESV (reference sequence). This CDR3 contains 19 residues. The ends were cut back, 5 bases at V and 1 base at J, with 27 bases in the middle.

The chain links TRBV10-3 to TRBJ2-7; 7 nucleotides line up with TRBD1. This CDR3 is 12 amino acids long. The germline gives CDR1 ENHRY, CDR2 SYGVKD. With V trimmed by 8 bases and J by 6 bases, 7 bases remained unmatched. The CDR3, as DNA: TGTGCCATCGCACAGGGGTCAGGCGAGCAGTACTTC. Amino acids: CAIAQGSGEQYF.

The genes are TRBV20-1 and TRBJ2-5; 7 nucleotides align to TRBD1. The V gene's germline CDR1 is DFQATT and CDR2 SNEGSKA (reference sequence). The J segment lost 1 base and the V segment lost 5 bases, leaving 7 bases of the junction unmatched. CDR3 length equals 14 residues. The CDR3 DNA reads TGCAGTGCTCAATCCAGACAGGGCCAAGAGACCCAGTACTTC. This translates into CSAQSRQGQETQYF.

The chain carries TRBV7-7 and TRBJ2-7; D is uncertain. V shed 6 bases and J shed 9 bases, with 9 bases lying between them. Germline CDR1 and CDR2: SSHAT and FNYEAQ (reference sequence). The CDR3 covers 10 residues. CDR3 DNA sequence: TGTGCCAGCAGTGAAGCTAGGCAGTACTTC. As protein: CASSEARQYF.

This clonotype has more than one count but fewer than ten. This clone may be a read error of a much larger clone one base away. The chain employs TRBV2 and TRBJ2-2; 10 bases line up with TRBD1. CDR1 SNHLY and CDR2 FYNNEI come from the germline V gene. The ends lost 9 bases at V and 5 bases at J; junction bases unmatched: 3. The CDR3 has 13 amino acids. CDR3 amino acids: CARRGQGTGELFF. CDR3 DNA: TGTGCCAGGAGGGGACAGGGGACCGGGGAGCTGTTTTTT. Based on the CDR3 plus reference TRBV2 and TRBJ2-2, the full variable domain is EPEVTQTPSHQVTQMGQEVILRCVPISNHLYFYWYRQILGQKVEFLVSFYNNEISEKSEIFDDQFSVERPDGSNFTLKIRSTKLEDSAMYFCARRGQGTGELFFGEGSRLTVL.

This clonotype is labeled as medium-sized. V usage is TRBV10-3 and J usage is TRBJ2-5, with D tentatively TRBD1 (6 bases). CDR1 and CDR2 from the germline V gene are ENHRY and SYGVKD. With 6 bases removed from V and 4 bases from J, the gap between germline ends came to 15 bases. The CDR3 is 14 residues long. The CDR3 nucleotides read TGTGCCATCAGACGGGACAAGAGCCGAGAGACCCAGTACTTC. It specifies CAIRRDKSRETQYF.

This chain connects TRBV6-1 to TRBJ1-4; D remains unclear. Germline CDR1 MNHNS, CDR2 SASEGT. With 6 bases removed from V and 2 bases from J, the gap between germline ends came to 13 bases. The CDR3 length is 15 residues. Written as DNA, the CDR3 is TGTGCCAGCAGATCAAATCTGGGCACTAATGAAAAACTGTTTTTT. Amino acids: CASRSNLGTNEKLFF.

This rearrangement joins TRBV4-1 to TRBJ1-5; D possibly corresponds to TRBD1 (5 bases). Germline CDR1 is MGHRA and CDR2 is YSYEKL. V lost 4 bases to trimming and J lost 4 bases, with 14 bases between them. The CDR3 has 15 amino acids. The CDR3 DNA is TGCGCCAGCAGCCGGGGGGGACTGATTAATCAGCCCCAGCATTTT. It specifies CASSRGGLINQPQHF.

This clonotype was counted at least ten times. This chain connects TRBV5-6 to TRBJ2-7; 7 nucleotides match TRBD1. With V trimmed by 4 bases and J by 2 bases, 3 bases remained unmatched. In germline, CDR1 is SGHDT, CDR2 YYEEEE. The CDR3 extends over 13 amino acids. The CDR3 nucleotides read TGTGCCAGCAGCCCAGACAGGGCCTACGAGCAGTACTTC. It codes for CASSPDRAYEQYF.

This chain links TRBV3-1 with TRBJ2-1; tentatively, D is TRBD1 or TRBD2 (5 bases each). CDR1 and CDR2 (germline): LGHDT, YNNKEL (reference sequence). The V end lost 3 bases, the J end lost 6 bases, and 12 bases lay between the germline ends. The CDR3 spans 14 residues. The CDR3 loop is CASSQDGTVNEQFF. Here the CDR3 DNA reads TGTGCCAGCAGCCAGGACGGGACGGTCAATGAGCAGTTCTTC.

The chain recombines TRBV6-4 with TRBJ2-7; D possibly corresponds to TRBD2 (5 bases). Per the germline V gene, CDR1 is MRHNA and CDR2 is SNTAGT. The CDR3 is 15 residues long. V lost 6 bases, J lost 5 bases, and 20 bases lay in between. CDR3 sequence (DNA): TGTGCCAGCAGCCCCTCCCCGGGAACTAACCACGAGCAGTACTTC. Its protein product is CASSPSPGTNHEQYF.

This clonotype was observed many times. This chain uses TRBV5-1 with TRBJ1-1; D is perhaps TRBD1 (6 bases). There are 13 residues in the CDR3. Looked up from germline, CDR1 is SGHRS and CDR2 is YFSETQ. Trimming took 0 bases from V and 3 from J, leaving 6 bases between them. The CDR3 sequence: CASSLDRDTEAFF. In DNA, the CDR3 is TGCGCCAGCAGCTTGGACAGGGACACTGAAGCTTTCTTT.

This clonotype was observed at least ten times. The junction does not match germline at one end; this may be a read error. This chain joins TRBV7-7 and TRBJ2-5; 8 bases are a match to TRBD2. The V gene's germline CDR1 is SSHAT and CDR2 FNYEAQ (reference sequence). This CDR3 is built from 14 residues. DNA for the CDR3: TGTGCTAGCAGCCCCGGGACTAGGGGAGAGACCCAGTACTTC. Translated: CASSPGTRGETQYF.

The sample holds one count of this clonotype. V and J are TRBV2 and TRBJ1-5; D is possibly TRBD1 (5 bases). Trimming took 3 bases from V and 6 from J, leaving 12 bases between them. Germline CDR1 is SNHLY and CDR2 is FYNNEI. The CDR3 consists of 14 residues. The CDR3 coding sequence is TGTGCCAGCAGTGAGCGGGACGGTACTCAGCCCCAGCATTTT. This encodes CASSERDGTQPQHF.

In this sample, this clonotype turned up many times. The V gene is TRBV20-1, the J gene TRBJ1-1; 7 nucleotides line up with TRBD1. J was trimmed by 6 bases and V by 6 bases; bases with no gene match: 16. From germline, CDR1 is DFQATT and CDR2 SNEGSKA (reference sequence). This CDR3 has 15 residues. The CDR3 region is CSARQAGRGASEAFF. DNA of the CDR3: TGCAGTGCCCGTCAAGCGGGCAGGGGGGCATCTGAAGCTTTCTTT.

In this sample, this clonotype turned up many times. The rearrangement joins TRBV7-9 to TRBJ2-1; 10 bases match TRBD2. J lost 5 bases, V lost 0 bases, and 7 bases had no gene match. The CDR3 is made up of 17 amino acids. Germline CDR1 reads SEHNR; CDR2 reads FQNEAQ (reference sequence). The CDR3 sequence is CASSLAAAGGFNNEQFF. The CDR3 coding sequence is TGTGCCAGCAGCTTAGCGGCAGCGGGGGGGTTTAACAATGAGCAGTTCTTC.

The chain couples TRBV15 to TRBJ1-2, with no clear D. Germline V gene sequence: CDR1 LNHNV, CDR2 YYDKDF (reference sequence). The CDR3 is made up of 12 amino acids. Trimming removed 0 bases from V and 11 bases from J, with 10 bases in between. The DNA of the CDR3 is TGTGCCACCAGCAGAGATCGGCTTGGGTACACCTTC. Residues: CATSRDRLGYTF.

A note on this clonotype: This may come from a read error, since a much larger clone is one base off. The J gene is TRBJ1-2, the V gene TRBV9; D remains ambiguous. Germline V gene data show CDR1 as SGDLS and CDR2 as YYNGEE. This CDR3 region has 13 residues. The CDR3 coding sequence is TGTGCCAGCAGCGTAGGGCCCGTTTCCGGCTGCACCTTC. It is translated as CASSVGPVSGCTF.

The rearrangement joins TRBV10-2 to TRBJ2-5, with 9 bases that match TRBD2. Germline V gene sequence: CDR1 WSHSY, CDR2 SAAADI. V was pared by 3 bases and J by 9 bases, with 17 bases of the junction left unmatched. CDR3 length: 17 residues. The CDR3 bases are TGCGCCAGCAGTGACTTCTGGGCTAGCGGGATGGGTGAGCCCCAGTACTTC. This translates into CASSDFWASGMGEPQYF.

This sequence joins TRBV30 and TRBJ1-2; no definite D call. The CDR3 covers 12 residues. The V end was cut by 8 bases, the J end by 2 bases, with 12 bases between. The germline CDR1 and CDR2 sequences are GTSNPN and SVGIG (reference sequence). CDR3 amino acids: CAVGGVNYGYTF. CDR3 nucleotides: TGTGCCGTCGGTGGAGTAAACTATGGCTACACCTTC.

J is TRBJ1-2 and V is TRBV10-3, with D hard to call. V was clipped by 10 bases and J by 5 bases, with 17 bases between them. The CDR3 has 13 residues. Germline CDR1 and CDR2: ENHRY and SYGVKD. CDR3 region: CASSQVLRYGYTF. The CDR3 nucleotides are TGTGCCAGCTCCCAGGTTCTTAGGTATGGCTACACCTTC.